The entry that follows covers one T cell receptor (beta chain) sequence. The target antigen is unknown. The sample comes from a study of OX40 agonist ivuxolimab in advanced cancers. On the study more broadly: Having had anti-PD-1, anti-PD-L1 or anti-CTLA-4 therapy before was allowed, and about 40% had some. Overall study results and limits: Certain nonresponding patients likewise had low normalized T-cell clonal expansion. CD4+ T cells averaged fewer expanded clones than CD8+ T cells.

The CDR3 is 11 residues long. The V end was cut by 3 bases, the J end by 6 bases, with 9 bases between. The germline gives CDR1 GTSNPN, CDR2 SVGIG (reference sequence). Only in-frame clones appear in the TCRdb table, and some are missing; sequencing was by immunoSEQ multiplex PCR. Of fewer than 90,000 clones listed, roughly 86% are singletons. The receptor comes from an adult with an advanced solid tumor such as melanoma, head and neck, liver or kidney cancer. The sequenced sample was CD4+ or CD8+ T cells sorted from blood, obtained in a trial of the OX40 agonist ivuxolimab. The rearrangement joins TRBV30 to TRBJ2-7; D is ambiguous. Written as DNA, the CDR3 is TGTGCCTGGAGGGCCCGGGCCGAGCAGTACTTC. Translating gives CAWRARAEQYF.